These 27 T cell receptor beta chains were all obtained from the same sample, sequenced in a study of early T cells in non-severe SARS-CoV-2 infection. TCRdb used MiXCR to reprocess the 5' RACE reads, holding one entry per CDR3 protein. Of 100,000 to 150,000 distinct CDR3 sequences in the sample, 15% were seen once. The material sequenced was whole blood. The receptors derive from an adult who was a healthcare worker with PCR-confirmed SARS-CoV-2 infection or an uninfected control (not recorded which).

In its sample, this clonotype was seen a few times. The rearrangement uses TRBV3-1 and TRBJ2-1; TRBD1 or TRBD2 may be the D gene (5 bases each). Looked up from germline, CDR1 is LGHDT and CDR2 is YNNKEL (reference sequence). The CDR3 has 12 residues. Trimming cost V 5 bases and J 10 bases, with 12 bases left between them. The CDR3 loop is CASSSEGSEQFF. The CDR3 DNA is TGTGCCAGCAGCTCAGAGGGGTCAGAGCAGTTCTTC.

The CDR3 DNA reads as TGTGCCAGCAGTGACAGGGGGAGTACTGAAGCTTTCTTT. It encodes CASSDRGSTEAFF. The chain joins TRBV12-3 or TRBV12-4 to TRBJ1-1, with TRBD1 matching 9 bases. The V gene end was trimmed by 5 bases and the J gene end by 5 bases; junction bases not matched to a gene: 3. The CDR3 has 13 residues.

This clonotype turned up a few times. The V call is TRBV19, the J call TRBJ2-7, with D hard to call. This CDR3 spans 13 amino acids. Between the trimmed V and J ends, which lost 6 bases and 7 bases, there was a span of 16 bases. Germline V CDR1 and CDR2: LNHDA, SQIVND (reference sequence). CDR3 region: CASSFSNVGEQYF. DNA of the CDR3: TGTGCCAGTAGCTTCTCAAATGTGGGTGAGCAGTACTTC.

The V gene is TRBV12-3 or TRBV12-4, the J gene TRBJ1-1; no clear D. This CDR3 spans 13 amino acids. V dropped 6 bases and J dropped 5 bases, with 13 bases sitting between them. This CDR3 reads CASSPSLRTEAFF. DNA for the CDR3: TGTGCCAGCAGCCCGTCGCTCCGAACTGAAGCTTTCTTT.

This clonotype has more than one count but fewer than ten. The chain carries TRBV11-2 and TRBJ2-3; D is unresolved. The CDR3 consists of 14 residues. The germline V gene has CDR1 SGHAT and CDR2 FQNNGV. V gave up 4 bases and J gave up 0 bases, with 8 bases separating them. CDR3 in amino acids: CASSSLGSTDTQYF. CDR3 DNA: TGTGCCAGCAGCTCTCTGGGGAGCACAGATACGCAGTATTTT. The full variable domain, its missing parts supplied by reference TRBV11-2 and TRBJ2-3, is EAGVAQSPRYKIIEKRQSVAFWCNPISGHATLYWYQQILGQGPKLLIQFQNNGVVDDSQLPKDRFSAERLKGVDSTLKIQPAKLEDSAVYLCASSSLGSTDTQYFGPGTRLTVL.

The table lists this clonotype with many counts. The chain links TRBV20-1 to TRBJ1-5, with unresolved D. CDR3 length: 13 residues. Germline V gene sequence: CDR1 DFQATT, CDR2 SNEGSKA (reference sequence). Trimming removed 5 bases at V and 4 bases at J, with 12 bases between. The CDR3 nucleotides are TGCAGTGCTGTCGCAGGAGGGAATCAGCCCCAGCATTTT. Translation gives CSAVAGGNQPQHF.

This clonotype was detected a few times. The rearrangement joins TRBV4-1 to TRBJ2-7, with D unclear. The V gene lost 1 base and the J gene lost 2 bases, with 9 bases spanning the gap. This CDR3 contains 14 residues. CDR1 MGHRA and CDR2 YSYEKL come from the germline V gene. The CDR3 loop reads CASSQVTEPYEQYF. Written as DNA, the CDR3 is TGCGCCAGCAGCCAAGTAACCGAGCCCTACGAGCAGTACTTC.

This clonotype was observed a handful of times. The V gene is TRBV7-2, the J gene TRBJ2-3; 12 bases line up with TRBD2. CDR1 and CDR2 (germline): SGHTA, FQGNSA. This CDR3 spans 16 amino acids. The V gene end was trimmed by 5 bases and the J gene end by 2 bases; junction bases not matched to a gene: 5. Here the CDR3 reads CASSAWTSGNTDTQYF. CDR3 DNA: TGTGCCAGCAGCGCCTGGACTAGCGGGAACACAGATACGCAGTATTTT.

This chain joins TRBV27 and TRBJ2-1; D is unresolved. The germline V and J ends were trimmed by 6 bases and 0 bases, with 9 bases remaining between them. The germline CDR1 and CDR2 sequences are MNHEY and SMNVEV (reference sequence). This CDR3 comprises 14 residues. The DNA of the CDR3 is TGTGCCAGCAGCCAGAGTCCCTCCTACAATGAGCAGTTCTTC. Its translation: CASSQSPSYNEQFF.

This clonotype was counted a single time. V and J are TRBV12-3 or TRBV12-4 and TRBJ1-2; TRBD1 agrees at 7 bases. The J segment lost 7 bases and the V segment lost 5 bases, leaving 7 bases of the junction unmatched. The CDR3 consists of 13 residues. The CDR3 nucleotides read TGTGCCAGCAGTCCTGGACAGGCGGGTGGCTACACCTTC. Its protein is CASSPGQAGGYTF.

This clonotype was detected a few times. The chain is built from TRBV30 and TRBJ1-4; no firm D call. The V gene lost 0 bases and the J gene lost 0 bases, with 5 bases spanning the gap. CDR1 GTSNPN and CDR2 SVGIG come from the germline V gene (reference sequence). CDR3 length: 14 residues. The CDR3 reads CAWSVRATNEKLFF. The CDR3 bases are TGTGCCTGGAGTGTCCGGGCAACTAATGAAAAACTGTTTTTT.

The chain uses TRBV5-1 and TRBJ1-6, with D tentatively TRBD1 (5 bases). The CDR3 loop spans 17 amino acids. Looked up from germline, CDR1 is SGHRS and CDR2 is YFSETQ. V lost 0 bases to trimming and J lost 9 bases, with 19 bases between them. CDR3 amino acids: CASSLEVQGPQGSPLHF. DNA for the CDR3: TGCGCCAGCAGCTTGGAGGTTCAGGGTCCCCAGGGTTCACCCCTCCACTTT.

The V call is TRBV7-3, the J call TRBJ2-6; D remains unclear. CDR1 SGHTA and CDR2 FQGTGA come from the germline V gene. V dropped 6 bases and J dropped 3 bases, with 12 bases sitting between them. The CDR3 is 15 amino acids. As DNA, the CDR3 is TGTGCCAGCAGTCTTGGTCCTCATGGGGCCAACGTCCTGACTTTC. This codes for CASSLGPHGANVLTF.

This clonotype has at least ten counts. The V and J genes are TRBV20-1 and TRBJ2-3; D may match TRBD1 or TRBD2 (5 bases each). Germline values: CDR1 DFQATT, CDR2 SNEGSKA (reference sequence). This CDR3 has 12 amino acids. V dropped 5 bases and J dropped 5 bases, with 11 bases sitting between them. Here the CDR3 reads CSARDGRDTQYF. The DNA of the CDR3 is TGCAGTGCTCGGGACGGCCGAGATACGCAGTATTTT.

The table lists this clonotype with a few counts. DNA for the CDR3: TGTGCCAGCAGCTCCCGGGGGCGGGAGACCCAGTACTTC. It is translated as CASSSRGRETQYF. The chain employs TRBV7-7 and TRBJ2-5, with D perhaps given as TRBD1 or TRBD2 (6 bases each). The CDR3 is made up of 13 amino acids. From germline, CDR1 is SSHAT and CDR2 FNYEAQ (reference sequence). Trimming cost V 4 bases and J 5 bases, with 11 bases left between them.

This clonotype was seen a handful of times. The chain joins TRBV10-3 to TRBJ1-2, with a tentative D call TRBD1 (6 bases). CDR1 is ENHRY and CDR2 is SYGVKD in the germline V gene. V was trimmed by 10 bases and J by 0 bases, leaving 9 bases between them. This CDR3 spans 12 amino acids. CDR3 sequence: CATGQPNYGYTF. DNA for the CDR3: TGTGCCACCGGACAGCCTAACTATGGCTACACCTTC.

This clonotype has only a few counts. The genes are TRBV3-1 and TRBJ1-3; D call uncertain. Between the trimmed V and J ends, which lost 7 bases and 0 bases, there was a span of 4 bases. Per the germline V gene, CDR1 is LGHDT and CDR2 is YNNKEL (reference sequence). This CDR3 is built from 12 residues. The CDR3 DNA follows: TGTGCCAGCACCGTCTCTGGAAACACCATATATTTT. It codes for CASTVSGNTIYF.

In its sample, this clonotype was seen many times. The gene calls are TRBV2 and TRBJ2-2, with a tentative D call TRBD1 (8 bases). V was clipped by 4 bases and J by 13 bases, with 13 bases between them. The CDR3 runs 12 residues. CDR1 is SNHLY and CDR2 is FYNNEI in the germline V gene. The CDR3 is CASSAGGGRLFF. In nucleotides, the CDR3 is TGTGCCAGCAGTGCAGGGGGCGGGAGGCTGTTTTTT.

V and J are TRBV7-9 and TRBJ2-1; 9 nucleotides match TRBD2. Trimming removed 1 base from V and 8 bases from J; junction bases left unmatched: 9. CDR1 is SEHNR and CDR2 is FQNEAQ in the germline V gene (reference sequence). This CDR3 region has 16 residues. The CDR3 DNA reads TGTGCCAGCAGCTTAGTTGGAAGCGGGGGGACGGATGAGCAGTTCTTC. It yields the protein CASSLVGSGGTDEQFF.

This clonotype has a handful of counts. V usage is TRBV6-2 or TRBV6-3 and J usage is TRBJ2-2; D gene unclear. Germline V gives CDR1 MNHEY, CDR2 SVGEGT. This CDR3 is 18 amino acids long. The germline V and J ends were trimmed by 6 bases and 7 bases, with 27 bases remaining between them. The CDR3 region is CASRKDQLRFAANGELFF. The DNA for the CDR3 is TGTGCCAGCAGGAAAGATCAGCTCCGATTTGCTGCGAACGGGGAGCTGTTTTTT.

The CDR3 region has the DNA TGCAGCGCCCCAGGGGGAAAGGCTCGTGAAGCTTTCTTT. This gives the protein CSAPGGKAREAFF. The V gene is TRBV29-1, the J gene TRBJ1-1, with 7 bases lining up with TRBD1. The germline V gene encodes CDR1 SQVTM and CDR2 ANQGSEA. V shed 7 bases, J shed 7 bases, and the junction held 12 bases outside the gene matches. The CDR3 loop spans 13 amino acids.

The V gene is TRBV5-5, the J gene TRBJ2-3, with a tentative D call TRBD2 (5 bases). Per germline, CDR1 SGHKS and CDR2 YYEKEE (reference sequence). This CDR3 is 15 amino acids long. Deletions cut 1 base from V and 0 bases from J, with 9 bases between. The CDR3 loop is CASSLTGTSTDTQYF. The DNA for the CDR3 is TGTGCCAGCAGCTTGACGGGAACTAGCACAGATACGCAGTATTTT.

The table lists this clonotype with a few counts. The CDR3 loop reads CASSPGPAGGSSYEQYF. Written as DNA, the CDR3 is TGTGCCAGCAGCCCAGGTCCGGCAGGGGGTAGCTCCTACGAGCAGTACTTC. The rearrangement links TRBV5-6 to TRBJ2-7; 7 nucleotides align to TRBD1. The length of the CDR3 is 17 residues. Germline CDR1 is SGHDT and CDR2 is YYEEEE. With V trimmed by 4 bases and J by 0 bases, 13 bases remained unmatched.

Comments on this clonotype: One junction end disagrees with the germline gene, perhaps due to a read error. The V and J genes are TRBV2 and TRBJ2-7; D possibly corresponds to TRBD2 (5 bases). The length of the CDR3 is 16 residues. The V gene's germline CDR1 is SNHLY and CDR2 FYNNEI. The CDR3 DNA follows: TGTGTCAGCAGCGAGGGTATTTTCAGGTCGTACTACGAGCAGTACTTC. Translation: CVSSEGIFRSYYEQYF.

This clonotype was seen a handful of times. The V call is TRBV6-6, the J call TRBJ2-1, with D tentatively TRBD1 (6 bases). V lost 7 bases and J lost 4, with 11 bases in between. Germline V lookup: CDR1 MNHNY, CDR2 SVGAGI (reference sequence). The CDR3 covers 13 residues. The CDR3 loop reads CASKTGIYNEQFF. DNA of the CDR3: TGTGCCAGCAAAACAGGGATTTACAATGAGCAGTTCTTC.

This clonotype was seen repeatedly, ten times or more. V is TRBV18 and J is TRBJ2-2, with a tentative D call TRBD1 (6 bases). V gave up 3 bases and J gave up 4 bases, with 12 bases separating them. The CDR3 extends over 15 amino acids. The germline V gene encodes CDR1 KGHSH and CDR2 LQKENI. As DNA, the CDR3 is TGTGCCAGCTCACCCGCCGGGACAATCACCGGGGAGCTGTTTTTT. It codes for CASSPAGTITGELFF.

The rearrangement links TRBV2 to TRBJ2-1, with 16 bases that match TRBD2. The CDR3 contains 19 residues. The germline V gene has CDR1 SNHLY and CDR2 FYNNEI. V shed 5 bases and J 0 bases; nucleotides not matched to a gene: 7. The CDR3 reads CASSHSGTSGGASYNEQFF. CDR3 DNA sequence: TGTGCCAGCAGTCATTCCGGGACTAGCGGGGGGGCCTCCTACAATGAGCAGTTCTTC.